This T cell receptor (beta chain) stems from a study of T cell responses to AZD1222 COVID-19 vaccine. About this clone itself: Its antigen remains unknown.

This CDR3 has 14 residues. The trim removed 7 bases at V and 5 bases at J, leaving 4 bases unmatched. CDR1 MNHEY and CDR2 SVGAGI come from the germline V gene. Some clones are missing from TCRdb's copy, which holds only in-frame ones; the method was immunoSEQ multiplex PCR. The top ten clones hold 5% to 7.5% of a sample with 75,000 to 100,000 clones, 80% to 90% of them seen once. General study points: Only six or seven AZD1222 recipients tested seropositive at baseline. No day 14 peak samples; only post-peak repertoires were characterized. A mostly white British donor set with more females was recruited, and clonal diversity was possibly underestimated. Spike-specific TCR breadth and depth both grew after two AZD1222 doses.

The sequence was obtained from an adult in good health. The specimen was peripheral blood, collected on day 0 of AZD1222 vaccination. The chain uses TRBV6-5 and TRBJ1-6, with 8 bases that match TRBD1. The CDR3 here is CASTATGDNSPLHF. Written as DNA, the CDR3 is TGTGCCAGCACCGCGACAGGGGATAATTCACCCCTCCACTTT.